The T cell receptor (beta chain) under discussion was sequenced for a study of T-cell reconstitution after alpha-beta-depleted transplantation in children. This clonotype has at least ten counts. Its target is not known. Trimming removed 2 bases from V and 9 bases from J, with 11 bases in between. This CDR3 region has 14 residues. Preparation of the TCRbeta library used unique molecular identifiers. In TCRdb, the PCR reads were re-called with MiXCR into one record per CDR3 protein. The table records 330,000 or so distinct CDR3 sequences, roughly 7.8% of them present only once. General study points: As was reported, about two months after transplant, alpha-beta T cells came from several hundred expanded graft clones. One year after transplant, T-cell counts and diversity came mostly from newly produced T cells. After transplant, high TCRbeta diversity at day 60 in some patients arose from surviving recipient T cells and thymic progenitors.

This TCR was sampled from a female patient aged 2-9 years who had a stem cell transplant for Fanconi anemia, so the T cells may come from the graft donor. The starting material was peripheral blood, obtained 360 days after TCRalphabeta/CD19-depleted stem cell transplant. The chain is built from TRBV12-3 or TRBV12-4 and TRBJ1-6, with a weak D call TRBD1 (5 bases). The CDR3 sequence is CASSLRGAGSPLHF. For the CDR3, the DNA is TGTGCCAGCAGTTTAAGAGGGGCTGGTTCACCCCTCCACTTT.